The 6 T cell receptor beta chains listed next were all sequenced from one sample in a study of vaccination and CD4 T cells after COVID-19. Cultured CD4+ T cells had their DNA profiled by the Oncomine TCR Beta short-read assay. From the PCR reads, TCRdb called clonotypes with MiXCR, one entry per CDR3 protein. The sample includes 12,000 to 15,000 distinct CDR3 sequences, roughly 30% seen only once; the top ten take roughly 8%. Sample treatment: roughly 10-day PBMC culture with coronavirus spike peptide pools or control peptides (ViraFEST assay). Their antigen targets remain unknown. The sample comprised CD4+ T cells from blood, cultured in vitro. The source is a human donor who had recovered from COVID-19.

There are a few counts of this clonotype. V is TRBV2 and J is TRBJ2-3; TRBD2 agrees at 10 bases. CDR1 and CDR2 (germline): SNHLY, FYNNEI. The CDR3 has 16 amino acids. With 5 bases clipped from V and 2 bases from J, the junction kept 7 bases outside the gene matches. The CDR3 nucleotides read TGTGCCAGCAGTCAAATACTAGCGGGGCCCACAGATACGCAGTATTTT. This encodes CASSQILAGPTDTQYF.

The chain carries TRBV20-1 and TRBJ1-1; possible D gene TRBD1, 5 bases. Germline V gene sequence: CDR1 DFQATT, CDR2 SNEGSKA (reference sequence). V was trimmed by 5 bases and J by 3 bases, leaving 13 bases between them. The CDR3 spans 13 residues. In nucleotides, the CDR3 is TGCAGTGCTCCCCAGGCGGGGGACACTGAAGCTTTCTTT. Translating it yields CSAPQAGDTEAFF.

V and J are TRBV20-1 and TRBJ1-5; 9 bases align to TRBD1. Germline V gene sequence: CDR1 DFQATT, CDR2 SNEGSKA (reference sequence). The CDR3 sequence is 15 residues long. After removal of 3 bases from V and 4 bases from J, the junction contained 7 bases not matched to a gene. The CDR3 region has the DNA TGCAGTGCTAGGGGCGGGACAGGGCTTAATCAGCCCCAGCATTTT. Its protein product is CSARGGTGLNQPQHF.

This clonotype was detected only a few times. The rearrangement joins TRBV20-1 to TRBJ2-2; D tentatively reads TRBD1 or TRBD2 (5 bases each). Germline values: CDR1 DFQATT, CDR2 SNEGSKA (reference sequence). Trimming cost V 3 bases and J 6 bases, with 26 bases left between them. This CDR3 is built from 18 residues. The CDR3 loop reads CSASFRAGWGSDPGELFF. In nucleotides, the CDR3 is TGCAGTGCTAGCTTCCGGGCAGGGTGGGGGTCAGATCCCGGGGAGCTGTTTTTT.

This clonotype was observed a few times. The rearrangement joins TRBV30 to TRBJ1-2; D is possibly TRBD1 (6 bases). The CDR3 loop spans 12 amino acids. V shed 1 base and J shed 11 bases, with 14 bases lying between them. Germline CDR1 and CDR2: GTSNPN and SVGIG (reference sequence). The CDR3 DNA reads TGTGCCTGGAGTGCTAACCGGGACATTTACACCTTC. It codes for CAWSANRDIYTF. The full variable domain, in which reference TRBV30 and TRBJ1-2 provide the parts outside the CDR3, is SQTIHQWPATLVQPVGSPLSLECTVEGTSNPNLYWYRQAAGRGLQLLFYSVGIGQISSEVPQNLSASRPQDRQFILSSKKLLLSDSGFYLCAWSANRDIYTFGSGTRLTVV.

The rearrangement joins TRBV28 to TRBJ2-4; D gene uncertain. The germline V and J ends were trimmed by 2 bases and 0 bases, with 2 bases remaining between them. The germline V gene has CDR1 MDHEN and CDR2 SYDVKM. There are 13 residues in the CDR3. CDR3 sequence reads: CASSLEAKNIQYF. CDR3 bases: TGTGCCAGCAGTTTAGAAGCCAAAAACATTCAGTACTTC. Full variable domain (remainder filled in from reference TRBV28 and TRBJ2-4): DVKVTQSSRYLVKRTGEKVFLECVQDMDHENMFWYRQDPGLGLRLIYFSYDVKMKEKGDIPEGYSVSREKKERFSLILESASTNQTSMYLCASSLEAKNIQYFGAGTRLSVL.